A selection of T cell receptor beta chains follows, all from one sample in a study of cytomegalovirus exposure and HLA in healthy donors. Repertoires were generated with immunoSEQ multiplex PCR, while TCRdb's copy carries only in-frame clones and drops some. The sample contains approximately 190,000 clones, around 75% of which appear only once. Sequencing was done on a sample of PBMCs. The source is a man in his forties or fifties in good health and CMV-seropositive. Each CDR3 is given with its conserved first and last residue. D genes are given only for firm matches. Only some rows state a clone size, as once, few, many or a class for expanded clones.

d_gene: TRBD2
j_gene: TRBJ2-3
v_gene: TRBV19
abundance: once
CDR3aa: CASSLAGTSGGSSTDTQYF
CDR3nt: TGTGCCAGTAGTCTCGCCGGGACTAGCGGGGGGTCTAGCACAGATACGCAGTATTTT

d_gene: TRBD2
j_gene: TRBJ2-7
v_gene: TRBV27
abundance: .
CDR3aa: CASSLAGEEYEQYF
CDR3nt: TGTGCCAGCAGTCTAGCGGGGGAGGAATACGAGCAGTACTTC

d_gene: TRBD2
j_gene: TRBJ2-3
v_gene: TRBV4-2
abundance: .
CDR3aa: CASRRTSGVSTDTQYF
CDR3nt: TGTGCCAGCAGGAGGACTAGCGGGGTTAGCACAGATACGCAGTATTTT

d_gene: .
j_gene: TRBJ2-7
v_gene: TRBV6-6
abundance: .
CDR3aa: CASSPHYEQYF
CDR3nt: TGTGCCAGCAGTCCCCACTACGAGCAGTACTTC

d_gene: .
j_gene: TRBJ2-7
v_gene: TRBV9
abundance: .
CDR3aa: CASSPRAGATYEQYF
CDR3nt: TGTGCCAGCAGCCCCCGTGCAGGTGCCACCTACGAGCAGTACTTC

d_gene: .
j_gene: TRBJ2-3
v_gene: TRBV5-1
abundance: .
CDR3aa: CASSPGGPRGDTQYF
CDR3nt: TGCGCCAGCAGCCCTGGGGGCCCCCGCGGAGATACGCAGTATTTT

d_gene: TRBD1
j_gene: TRBJ1-1
v_gene: TRBV7-2
abundance: .
CDR3aa: CASRSTGTGSTEAFF
CDR3nt: TGTGCCAGCAGGTCTACCGGGACAGGGTCCACTGAAGCTTTCTTT

d_gene: TRBD2
j_gene: TRBJ2-1
v_gene: TRBV4-3
abundance: few
CDR3aa: CASSQRTSGGADEQFF
CDR3nt: TGCGCCAGCAGCCAACGGACTAGCGGGGGGGCCGATGAGCAGTTCTTC

d_gene: TRBD2
j_gene: TRBJ2-1
v_gene: TRBV19
abundance: .
CDR3aa: CASSKTSGFYEQFF
CDR3nt: TGTGCCAGTAGTAAGACTAGCGGGTTCTATGAGCAGTTCTTC

d_gene: TRBD2
j_gene: TRBJ2-5
v_gene: TRBV4-2
abundance: once
CDR3aa: CASSQNLLAEETQYF
CDR3nt: TGTGCCAGCAGCCAGAACCTCCTAGCGGAAGAGACCCAGTACTTC

d_gene: .
j_gene: TRBJ2-6
v_gene: TRBV7-9
abundance: .
CDR3aa: CASSLARGGPSGANVLTF
CDR3nt: TGTGCCAGCAGCTTAGCAAGGGGGGGGCCCTCTGGGGCCAACGTCCTGACTTTC

d_gene: TRBD2
j_gene: TRBJ2-5
v_gene: TRBV6-7
abundance: .
CDR3aa: CASSYFGGREDPFLYF
CDR3nt: TGTGCCAGCAGTTACTTCGGGGGGAGGGAGGATCCCTTTTTGTACTTC

d_gene: TRBD2
j_gene: TRBJ2-7
v_gene: TRBV5-6
abundance: .
CDR3aa: CASSPGVAGGTYEQYF
CDR3nt: TGTGCCAGCAGCCCGGGGGTAGCGGGGGGTACCTACGAGCAGTACTTC

d_gene: TRBD1
j_gene: TRBJ1-1
v_gene: TRBV7-3
abundance: once
CDR3aa: CASSFTRGLEAFF
CDR3nt: TGTGCCAGCAGTTTTACCAGGGGGCTTGAAGCTTTCTTT

d_gene: .
j_gene: TRBJ2-7
v_gene: TRBV21-1
abundance: .
CDR3aa: CASSKGNRAGLADEQYF
CDR3nt: TGTGCCAGCAGCAAAGGTAATCGGGCCGGACTAGCGGACGAGCAGTACTTC

d_gene: .
j_gene: TRBJ1-3
v_gene: TRBV15
abundance: few
CDR3aa: CATSRDPVTSGNTIYF
CDR3nt: TGTGCCACCAGCAGAGATCCGGTTACCTCTGGAAACACCATATATTTT

d_gene: TRBD2
j_gene: TRBJ2-3
v_gene: TRBV15
abundance: .
CDR3aa: CATSRGRGGTDTQYF
CDR3nt: TGTGCCACCAGCAGGGGACGGGGGGGGACAGATACGCAGTATTTT

d_gene: TRBD1
j_gene: TRBJ1-1
v_gene: TRBV29-1
abundance: .
CDR3aa: CSVRTGSGNTEAFF
CDR3nt: TGCAGCGTCCGGACAGGGTCTGGGAACACTGAAGCTTTCTTT

d_gene: TRBD1
j_gene: TRBJ1-2
v_gene: TRBV5-4
abundance: few
CDR3aa: CASSLFQGAVGYTF
CDR3nt: TGTGCCAGCAGCTTGTTCCAGGGGGCGGTTGGCTACACCTTC

d_gene: .
j_gene: TRBJ2-7
v_gene: TRBV7-9
abundance: once
CDR3aa: CASSLPGSTVYEQYF
CDR3nt: TGTGCCAGCAGCTTACCGGGATCCACCGTCTACGAGCAGTACTTC

d_gene: .
j_gene: TRBJ2-6
v_gene: TRBV7-9
abundance: .
CDR3aa: CASQGGGSLGANVLTF
CDR3nt: TGTGCCAGCCAGGGTGGAGGGTCTCTTGGGGCCAACGTCCTGACTTTC

d_gene: .
j_gene: TRBJ2-7
v_gene: TRBV28
abundance: .
CDR3aa: CASSLTGGKYEQYF
CDR3nt: TGTGCCAGCAGTTTAACTGGGGGCAAGTACGAGCAGTACTTC

d_gene: .
j_gene: TRBJ2-3
v_gene: TRBV27
abundance: few
CDR3aa: CASSLGQFSDTQYF
CDR3nt: TGTGCCAGCAGTTTAGGGCAGTTCTCAGATACGCAGTATTTT

d_gene: .
j_gene: TRBJ2-1
v_gene: TRBV10-2
abundance: .
CDR3aa: CASGQTSFPEQFF
CDR3nt: TGCGCCAGCGGACAGACTAGCTTCCCTGAGCAGTTCTTC

d_gene: TRBD1
j_gene: TRBJ1-1
v_gene: TRBV10-1
abundance: few
CDR3aa: CASGGQGMNTEAFF
CDR3nt: TGCGCCAGCGGAGGACAGGGGATGAACACTGAAGCTTTCTTT

d_gene: TRBD2
j_gene: TRBJ2-3
v_gene: TRBV18
abundance: few
CDR3aa: CASSLGLADTQYF
CDR3nt: TGTGCCAGCTCGTTAGGACTAGCAGATACGCAGTATTTT

d_gene: TRBD1
j_gene: TRBJ2-3
v_gene: TRBV9
abundance: .
CDR3aa: CASSAGTGGDTQYF
CDR3nt: TGTGCCAGCAGCGCCGGGACAGGGGGAGATACGCAGTATTTT

d_gene: TRBD2
j_gene: TRBJ2-3
v_gene: TRBV5-4
abundance: .
CDR3aa: CASSLAGGGTDTQYF
CDR3nt: TGTGCCAGCAGTCTAGCGGGGGGGGGCACAGATACGCAGTATTTT

d_gene: .
j_gene: TRBJ2-2
v_gene: TRBV6-1
abundance: few
CDR3aa: CASTNVGLGGGELFF
CDR3nt: TGTGCCAGCACCAATGTGGGGCTCGGGGGCGGGGAGCTGTTTTTT

d_gene: TRBD2
j_gene: TRBJ2-7
v_gene: TRBV18
abundance: once
CDR3aa: CASSPSGGYEQYF
CDR3nt: TGTGCCAGCTCACCGAGCGGGGGATACGAGCAGTACTTC

d_gene: .
j_gene: TRBJ2-7
v_gene: TRBV9
abundance: .
CDR3aa: CASSASGSSSYEQYF
CDR3nt: TGTGCCAGCAGTGCCTCGGGGTCTAGCTCCTACGAGCAGTACTTC

d_gene: TRBD2
j_gene: TRBJ2-1
v_gene: TRBV11-2
abundance: .
CDR3aa: CASSFSSGLRYNEQFF
CDR3nt: TGTGCCAGCAGCTTCTCTAGCGGATTGCGCTACAATGAGCAGTTCTTC

d_gene: .
j_gene: TRBJ1-2
v_gene: TRBV27
abundance: .
CDR3aa: CASSSPWEGSYGYTF
CDR3nt: TGTGCCAGCAGTTCCCCCTGGGAGGGGAGCTATGGCTACACCTTC

d_gene: TRBD1
j_gene: TRBJ1-2
v_gene: TRBV9
abundance: .
CDR3aa: CASSRGREGYTF
CDR3nt: TGCGCCAGCAGCAGGGGGCGGGAAGGCTACACCTTC

d_gene: TRBD1
j_gene: TRBJ1-1
v_gene: TRBV14
abundance: .
CDR3aa: CASSQLRGLGEAFF
CDR3nt: TGTGCCAGCAGCCAACTCAGGGGGTTAGGTGAAGCTTTCTTT

d_gene: .
j_gene: TRBJ2-1
v_gene: TRBV6-1
abundance: .
CDR3aa: CASSEDPGQPSKFF
CDR3nt: TGTGCCAGCAGTGAAGACCCGGGACAACCAAGCAAGTTCTTC

d_gene: TRBD1
j_gene: TRBJ1-2
v_gene: TRBV27
abundance: .
CDR3aa: CASREQGANYGYTF
CDR3nt: TGTGCCAGCCGAGAACAGGGGGCTAACTATGGCTACACCTTC

d_gene: TRBD1
j_gene: TRBJ1-5
v_gene: TRBV28
abundance: .
CDR3aa: CASSWRPGTGGAYSNQPQHF
CDR3nt: TGTGCCAGCAGTTGGCGCCCCGGGACAGGGGGGGCCTATAGCAATCAGCCCCAGCATTTT

d_gene: .
j_gene: TRBJ2-5
v_gene: TRBV2
abundance: .
CDR3aa: CASSPGDQETQYF
CDR3nt: TGTGCCAGCAGTCCGGGGGACCAAGAGACCCAGTACTTC

d_gene: .
j_gene: TRBJ2-5
v_gene: TRBV10-1
abundance: .
CDR3aa: CASSESLGAETQYF
CDR3nt: TGCGCCAGCAGTGAGTCCTTAGGGGCGGAGACCCAGTACTTC

d_gene: TRBD1
j_gene: TRBJ2-7
v_gene: TRBV18
abundance: .
CDR3aa: CASSSQSGQDNYEQYF
CDR3nt: TGTGCCAGCTCATCCCAGTCGGGACAGGACAACTACGAGCAGTACTTC

d_gene: .
j_gene: TRBJ1-6
v_gene: TRBV30
abundance: once
CDR3aa: CAWNLGAPLHF
CDR3nt: TGTGCCTGGAATCTGGGGGCGCCCCTCCACTTT

d_gene: TRBD2
j_gene: TRBJ2-7
v_gene: TRBV5-1
abundance: .
CDR3aa: CASSSSGVVHEQYF
CDR3nt: TGCGCCAGCAGCTCTAGCGGGGTTGTCCACGAGCAGTACTTC

d_gene: TRBD1
j_gene: TRBJ1-4
v_gene: TRBV5-1
abundance: .
CDR3aa: CASRRIPGGVGTNEKLFF
CDR3nt: TGCGCCAGCAGAAGAATTCCAGGGGGAGTTGGAACTAATGAAAAACTGTTTTTT

d_gene: .
j_gene: TRBJ1-2
v_gene: TRBV7-9
abundance: few
CDR3aa: CASSPRGGPPSYGYTF
CDR3nt: TGTGCCAGCAGCCCACGGGGGGGCCCGCCAAGTTATGGCTACACCTTC

d_gene: .
j_gene: TRBJ1-4
v_gene: TRBV7-9
abundance: .
CDR3aa: CASSSLGEKLFF
CDR3nt: TGTGCCAGCAGCTCGCTTGGCGAAAAACTGTTTTTT

d_gene: TRBD2
j_gene: TRBJ2-4
v_gene: TRBV13
abundance: .
CDR3aa: CASSLEGRALRNIQYF
CDR3nt: TGTGCCAGCAGCTTAGAGGGGAGGGCTTTGAGAAACATTCAGTACTTC

d_gene: TRBD1
j_gene: TRBJ1-2
v_gene: TRBV30
abundance: few
CDR3aa: CAWSRDRPYGYTF
CDR3nt: TGTGCCTGGAGCAGGGACAGGCCCTATGGCTACACCTTC

d_gene: .
j_gene: TRBJ1-3
v_gene: TRBV7-8
abundance: .
CDR3aa: CASSLFSSTGIGNTIYF
CDR3nt: TGTGCCAGCAGCTTGTTTTCGTCCACAGGAATTGGAAACACCATATATTTT

d_gene: TRBD1
j_gene: TRBJ2-6
v_gene: TRBV25-1
abundance: .
CDR3aa: CASSGTGGRISGANVLTF
CDR3nt: TGTGCCAGCAGTGGGACAGGGGGTCGTATCTCTGGGGCCAACGTCCTGACTTTC